The 9 T cell receptor beta chains presented below share a single source sample, sequenced in a study of cytomegalovirus exposure and HLA in healthy donors. Primers included in the PCR were 60 Vbeta and 13 Jbeta primers. Sequencing was performed with immunoSEQ multiplex PCR; in TCRdb, only in-frame clones are kept and a portion is missing. The table has about 200,000 clones, about an eighth seen once. The specimen sequenced was PBMCs. Receptor source: a man aged 50-59 years in good health and CMV-seropositive.

The J gene is TRBJ2-1, the V gene TRBV4-3, with a tentative D call TRBD2 (6 bases). The CDR3 is 15 residues long. The V gene's germline CDR1 is LGHNA and CDR2 YSLEER. V was shortened by 5 bases and J by 2 bases, with 13 bases between the two germline ends. In nucleotides, the CDR3 is TGCGCCAGCAGCTCTGCGGAGGGGACCTACAATGAGCAGTTCTTC. Protein product: CASSSAEGTYNEQFF.

V is TRBV30 and J is TRBJ2-7, with TRBD1 identical over 7 bases. Trimming cost V 1 base and J 2 bases; bases outside gene matches: 8. CDR1 and CDR2 (germline): GTSNPN, SVGIG (reference sequence). CDR3 length: 15 amino acids. The chain's CDR3 is CAWSGNRGMAYEQYF. CDR3 coding DNA: TGTGCCTGGAGTGGAAACAGGGGAATGGCCTACGAGCAGTACTTC. Drawing the rest from reference TRBV30 and TRBJ2-7, the complete variable domain is SQTIHQWPATLVQPVGSPLSLECTVEGTSNPNLYWYRQAAGRGLQLLFYSVGIGQISSEVPQNLSASRPQDRQFILSSKKLLLSDSGFYLCAWSGNRGMAYEQYFGPGTRLTVT.

J is TRBJ2-6 and V is TRBV4-3; D is ambiguous. This CDR3 has 15 amino acids. Germline V gene lookup returns CDR1 LGHNA and CDR2 YSLEER. With 4 bases removed from V and 3 bases from J, the gap between germline ends came to 10 bases. CDR3 bases: TGCGCCAGCAGCCTGGGCGTTTTTGGGGCCAACGTCCTGACTTTC. Its protein is CASSLGVFGANVLTF.

The chain couples TRBV5-1 to TRBJ1-2, with D perhaps TRBD1 (5 bases). CDR3 length: 14 amino acids. V was pared by 3 bases and J by 6 bases, with 15 bases between. Germline CDR1 reads SGHRS; CDR2 reads YFSETQ. The CDR3 loop reads CASSSQGRSDGYTF. CDR3 DNA: TGCGCCAGCAGCTCCCAGGGCAGGTCGGATGGCTACACCTTC.

Concerning this clone: Other DNA sequences in the sample encode the same CDR3. The rearrangement links TRBV28 to TRBJ1-5; 7 bases are shared with TRBD1. Germline loops: CDR1 MDHEN, CDR2 SYDVKM. CDR3 size: 12 residues. V was pared by 4 bases and J by 7 bases, with 1 base of the junction left unmatched. DNA of the CDR3: TGTGCCAGCAGTTCAGGGGGGCAGCCCCAGCATTTT. Protein product: CASSSGGQPQHF.

The sample holds a few counts of this clone. This chain links TRBV11-2 with TRBJ1-1, with a weak D call TRBD1 (5 bases). Trimming shortened V by 4 bases and J by 2 bases, and 11 bases separated the two germline ends. Looked up from germline, CDR1 is SGHAT and CDR2 is FQNNGV. The CDR3 sequence is 14 residues long. The CDR3 here is CASSSRQKNTEAFF. As DNA, the CDR3 is TGTGCCAGCAGCTCCAGACAGAAAAACACTGAAGCTTTCTTT.

This clone has more than one count but fewer than ten. The genes are TRBV7-9 and TRBJ2-1, with 14 bases fitting TRBD2. After removal of 0 bases from V and 7 bases from J, the junction contained 8 bases not matched to a gene. Per germline, CDR1 SEHNR and CDR2 FQNEAQ (reference sequence). The CDR3 length is 18 residues. CDR3 sequence reads: CASSLAVGTSGGGNEQFF. The CDR3 region has the DNA TGTGCCAGCAGCTTAGCGGTGGGGACTAGCGGGGGAGGTAATGAGCAGTTCTTC.

This rearrangement joins TRBV7-8 to TRBJ2-5; 7 bases line up with TRBD2. The CDR3 contains 14 residues. V lost 5 bases to trimming and J lost 5 bases; unmatched junction nucleotides: 8. Germline assignment: CDR1 SGHVS and CDR2 FQNEAQ. CDR3 in amino acids: CASSLGGSWETQYF. In DNA, the CDR3 is TGTGCCAGCAGCCTGGGGGGGAGTTGGGAGACCCAGTACTTC.

This clone was detected a few times. The chain links TRBV19 to TRBJ2-1; TRBD2 matches 8 bases. Germline CDR1 LNHDA, CDR2 SQIVND (reference sequence). This CDR3 spans 16 amino acids. J gave up 2 bases and V 4 bases, and 7 bases lay outside the gene matches. DNA for the CDR3: TGTGCCAGTAGTAGCCCGGGGCGGGGGGCCTACAATGAGCAGTTCTTC. Encoded protein: CASSSPGRGAYNEQFF.